This T cell receptor beta chain comes out of a study of blood T cell repertoires in COVID-19. Background on the study: Whether acute or convalescent, the COVID-19 samples came from the United States, Italy and Spain. PBMCs, B-cell-depleted T cells, or T cells provided the cDNA or gDNA that made up the material.

Assay used: immunoSEQ multiplex PCR; TCRdb lists only in-frame clones, some missing. This table has about 100,000 clones, roughly 79% appearing once. Trimming removed 5 bases from V and 5 bases from J, with 9 bases in between. The CDR3 contains 12 residues. Germline V CDR1 and CDR2: LNHDA, SQIVND (reference sequence). Patients at the Seattle site were enrolled during active infection and followed longitudinally. Sequencing was done on a sample of peripheral blood. This chain connects TRBV19 to TRBJ1-2; D remains ambiguous. This receptor was taken from a man of 80 years or more with COVID-19, enrolled during active disease. The CDR3 nucleotides read TGTGCCAGTAGTCTCCGAGGGTATGGCTACACCTTC. Translation: CASSLRGYGYTF.